Sequencing of this T cell receptor beta chain was carried out in a study of CD8 T cells in ankylosing spondylitis. Findings and caveats of the study: Disease-associated clones were reportedly significantly overrepresented in matched ankylosing spondylitis synovial fluid. Seemingly distinctive of ankylosing spondylitis blood was a TCR beta motif formed by eight highly homologous variants. Past research had described some motif variants in reactive arthritis synovial fluid and blood.

This clonotype has only a few counts. Its specificity is unknown. This CDR3 contains 16 residues. V was shortened by 1 base and J by 7 bases, with 17 bases between the two germline ends. Germline-derived CDR1 and CDR2 are SGHTA and FQGNSA. TCRdb redid the calling of the 5' RACE reads with MiXCR, one entry per CDR3 protein. The data show a few hundred thousand distinct CDR3 sequences, approximately 20% seen once. The V call is TRBV7-2, the J call TRBJ2-1, with D maybe TRBD2 (7 bases). Material for sequencing was blood, either unsorted or a sorted T cell fraction (not recorded which). The TCR was taken from a male donor with ankylosing spondylitis. CDR3 in amino acids: CASSLVFRGRGNEQFF. In DNA, the CDR3 is TGTGCCAGCAGCTTAGTCTTTAGGGGGAGGGGTAATGAGCAGTTCTTC.